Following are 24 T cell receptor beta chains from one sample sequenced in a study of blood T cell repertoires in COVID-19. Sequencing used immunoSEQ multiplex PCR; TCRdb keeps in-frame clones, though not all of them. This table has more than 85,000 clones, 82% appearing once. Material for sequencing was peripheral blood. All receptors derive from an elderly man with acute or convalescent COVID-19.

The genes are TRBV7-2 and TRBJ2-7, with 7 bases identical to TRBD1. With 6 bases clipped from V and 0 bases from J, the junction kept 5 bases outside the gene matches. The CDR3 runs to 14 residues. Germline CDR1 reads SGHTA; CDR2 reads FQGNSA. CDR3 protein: CASSIGTVSYEQYF. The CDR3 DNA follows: TGTGCCAGCAGTATAGGGACAGTCTCCTACGAGCAGTACTTC.

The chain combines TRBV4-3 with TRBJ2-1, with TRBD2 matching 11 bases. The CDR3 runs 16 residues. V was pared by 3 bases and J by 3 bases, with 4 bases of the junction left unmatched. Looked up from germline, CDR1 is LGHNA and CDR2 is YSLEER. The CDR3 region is CASSHPGTSGYNEQFF. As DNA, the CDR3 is TGCGCCAGCAGCCACCCCGGGACTAGCGGCTACAATGAGCAGTTCTTC.

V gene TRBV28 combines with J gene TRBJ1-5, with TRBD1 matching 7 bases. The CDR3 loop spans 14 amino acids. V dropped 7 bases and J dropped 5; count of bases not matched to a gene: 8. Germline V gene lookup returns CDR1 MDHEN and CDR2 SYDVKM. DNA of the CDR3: TGTGCCAGCACCGTACCCAGGGGGTATCAGCCCCAGCATTTT. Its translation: CASTVPRGYQPQHF.

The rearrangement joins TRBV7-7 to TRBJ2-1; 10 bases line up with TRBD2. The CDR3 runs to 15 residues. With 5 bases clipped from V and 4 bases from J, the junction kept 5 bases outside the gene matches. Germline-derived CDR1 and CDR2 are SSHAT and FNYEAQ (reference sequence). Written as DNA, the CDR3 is TGTGCCAGCAGCCCCATAGCGGGGGGATACAATGAGCAGTTCTTC. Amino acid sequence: CASSPIAGGYNEQFF.

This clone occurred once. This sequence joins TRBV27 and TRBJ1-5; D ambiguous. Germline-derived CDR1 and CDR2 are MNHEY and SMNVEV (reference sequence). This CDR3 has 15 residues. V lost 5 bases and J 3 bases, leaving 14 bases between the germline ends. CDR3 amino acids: CASSPQSTPNQPQHF. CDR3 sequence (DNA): TGTGCCAGCAGTCCCCAGTCCACCCCCAATCAGCCCCAGCATTTT.

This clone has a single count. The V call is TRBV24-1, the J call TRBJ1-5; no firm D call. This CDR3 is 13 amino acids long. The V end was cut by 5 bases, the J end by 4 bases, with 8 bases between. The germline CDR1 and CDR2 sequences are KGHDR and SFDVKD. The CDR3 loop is CATSAQSNQPQHF. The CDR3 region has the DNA TGTGCCACCAGTGCACAGAGTAATCAGCCCCAGCATTTT.

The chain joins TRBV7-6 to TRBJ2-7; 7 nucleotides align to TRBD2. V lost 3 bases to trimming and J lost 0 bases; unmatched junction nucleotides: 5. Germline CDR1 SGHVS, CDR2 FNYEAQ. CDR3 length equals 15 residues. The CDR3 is CASSLGGVCSYEQYF. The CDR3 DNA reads TGTGCCAGCAGCTTGGGGGGGGTCTGCTCCTACGAGCAGTACTTC.

The CDR3 is CASSVDRGRFGTEAFF. DNA for the CDR3: TGTGCCAGCAGTGTTGACAGGGGGCGTTTCGGCACTGAAGCTTTCTTT. The chain joins TRBV2 to TRBJ1-1; 10 bases are a match to TRBD1. Germline V gene lookup returns CDR1 SNHLY and CDR2 FYNNEI. The trim removed 4 bases at V and 4 bases at J, leaving 9 bases unmatched. The CDR3 runs 16 residues.

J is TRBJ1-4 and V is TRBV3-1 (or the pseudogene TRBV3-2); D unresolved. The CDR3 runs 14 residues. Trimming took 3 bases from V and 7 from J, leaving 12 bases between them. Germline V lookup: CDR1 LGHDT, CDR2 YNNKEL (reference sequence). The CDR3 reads CASSQREGGEKLFF. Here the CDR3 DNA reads TGTGCCAGCAGCCAGAGAGAGGGAGGTGAAAAACTGTTTTTT.

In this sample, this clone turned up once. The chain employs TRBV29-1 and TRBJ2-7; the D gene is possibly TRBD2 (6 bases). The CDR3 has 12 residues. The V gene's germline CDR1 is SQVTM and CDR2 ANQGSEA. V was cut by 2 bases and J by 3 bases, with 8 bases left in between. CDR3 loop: CSVEKGGYEQYF. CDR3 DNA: TGCAGCGTTGAAAAGGGAGGCTACGAGCAGTACTTC.

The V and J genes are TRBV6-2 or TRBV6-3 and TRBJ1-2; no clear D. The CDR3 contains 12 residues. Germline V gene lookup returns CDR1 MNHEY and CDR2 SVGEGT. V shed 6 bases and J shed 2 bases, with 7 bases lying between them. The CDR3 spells CASSNTNYGYTF. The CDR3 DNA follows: TGTGCCAGCAGCAACACGAACTATGGCTACACCTTC.

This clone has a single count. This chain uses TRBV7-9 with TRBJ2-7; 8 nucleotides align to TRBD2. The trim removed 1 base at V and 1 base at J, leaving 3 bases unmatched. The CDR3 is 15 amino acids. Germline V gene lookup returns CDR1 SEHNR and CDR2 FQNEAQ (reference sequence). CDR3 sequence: CASSLGGGLSYEQYF. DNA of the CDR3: TGTGCCAGCAGCTTAGGCGGGGGGCTTTCCTACGAGCAGTACTTC.

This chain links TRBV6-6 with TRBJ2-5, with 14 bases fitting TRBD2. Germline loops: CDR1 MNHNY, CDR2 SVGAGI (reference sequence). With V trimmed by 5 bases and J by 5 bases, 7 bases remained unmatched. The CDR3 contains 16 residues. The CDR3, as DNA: TGTGCCAGCAGTCGACGACTAGCGGGGGGGCCCGAGACCCAGTACTTC. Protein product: CASSRRLAGGPETQYF.

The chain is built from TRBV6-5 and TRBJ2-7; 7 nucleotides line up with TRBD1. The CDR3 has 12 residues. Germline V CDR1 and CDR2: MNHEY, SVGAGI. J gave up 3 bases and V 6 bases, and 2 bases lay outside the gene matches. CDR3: CASRGDSYEQYF. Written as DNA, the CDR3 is TGTGCCAGCAGGGGGGACAGCTACGAGCAGTACTTC.

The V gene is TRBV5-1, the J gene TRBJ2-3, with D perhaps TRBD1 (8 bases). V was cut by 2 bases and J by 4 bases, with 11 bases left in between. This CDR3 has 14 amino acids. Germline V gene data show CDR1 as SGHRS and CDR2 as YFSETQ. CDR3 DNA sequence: TGCGCCAGCAGCTTACAGGGGGGGGCAGATACGCAGTATTTT. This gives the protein CASSLQGGADTQYF.

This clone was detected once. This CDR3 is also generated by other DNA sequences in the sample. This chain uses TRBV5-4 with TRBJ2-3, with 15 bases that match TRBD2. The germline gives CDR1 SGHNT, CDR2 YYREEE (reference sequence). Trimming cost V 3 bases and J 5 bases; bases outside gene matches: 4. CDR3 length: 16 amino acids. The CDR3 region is CASSSGLAGGEDTQYF. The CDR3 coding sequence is TGTGCCAGCAGCTCCGGACTAGCGGGAGGGGAAGATACGCAGTATTTT.

CDR3 DNA: TGTGCCAGTAGTATGGAGGGAGCTGGGACCGGGGAGCTGTTTTTT. This sequence encodes CASSMEGAGTGELFF. The chain couples TRBV19 to TRBJ2-2, with D possibly being TRBD2 (6 bases). The CDR3 has 15 residues. The germline V gene has CDR1 LNHDA and CDR2 SQIVND (reference sequence). Deletions cut 3 bases from V and 5 bases from J, with 13 bases between.

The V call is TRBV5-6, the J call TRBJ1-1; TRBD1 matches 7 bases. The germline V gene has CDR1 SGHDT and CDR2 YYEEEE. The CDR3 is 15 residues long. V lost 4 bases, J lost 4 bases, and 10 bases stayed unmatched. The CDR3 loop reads CASSRPDRVGTEAFF. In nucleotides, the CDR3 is TGTGCCAGCAGCCGGCCTGACAGGGTGGGCACTGAAGCTTTCTTT. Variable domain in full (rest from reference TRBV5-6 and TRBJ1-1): DAGVTQSPTHLIKTRGQQVTLRCSPKSGHDTVSWYQQALGQGPQFIFQYYEEEERQRGNFPDRFSGHQFPNYSSELNVNALLLGDSALYLCASSRPDRVGTEAFFGQGTRLTVV.

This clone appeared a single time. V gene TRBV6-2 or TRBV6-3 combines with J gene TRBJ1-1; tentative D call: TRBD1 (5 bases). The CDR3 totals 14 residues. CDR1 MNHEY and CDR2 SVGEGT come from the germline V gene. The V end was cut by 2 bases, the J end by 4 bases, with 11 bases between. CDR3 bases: TGTGCCAGCAGTTACACGGGGGAGGTCACTGAAGCTTTCTTT. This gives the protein CASSYTGEVTEAFF.

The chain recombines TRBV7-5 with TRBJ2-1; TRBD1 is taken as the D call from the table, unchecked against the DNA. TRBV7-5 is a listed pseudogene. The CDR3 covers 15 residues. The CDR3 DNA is TGTGCCAGAAGCTCCGGGACAGGGGGAAGCAATGAGCAGTTCTTC. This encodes CARSSGTGGSNEQFF.

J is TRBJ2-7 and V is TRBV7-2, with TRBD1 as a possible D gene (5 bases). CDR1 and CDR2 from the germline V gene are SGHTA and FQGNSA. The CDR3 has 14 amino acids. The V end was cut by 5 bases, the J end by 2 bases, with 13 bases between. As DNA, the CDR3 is TGTGCCAGCAGCCTTCAGGGCGGACCCTACGAGCAGTACTTC. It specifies CASSLQGGPYEQYF.

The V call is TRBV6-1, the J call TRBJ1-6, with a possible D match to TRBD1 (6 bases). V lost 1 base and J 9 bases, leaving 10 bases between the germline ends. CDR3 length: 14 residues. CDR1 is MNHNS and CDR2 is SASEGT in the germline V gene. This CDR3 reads CASSEDREGSPLHF. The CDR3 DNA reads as TGTGCCAGCAGTGAAGACAGGGAAGGTTCACCCCTCCACTTT.

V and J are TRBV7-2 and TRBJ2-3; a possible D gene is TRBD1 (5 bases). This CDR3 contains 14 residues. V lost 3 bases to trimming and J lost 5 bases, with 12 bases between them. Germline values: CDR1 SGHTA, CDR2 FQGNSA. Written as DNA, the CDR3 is TGTGCCAGCAGCTTCAGGACATGGCGAGATACGCAGTATTTT. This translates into CASSFRTWRDTQYF.

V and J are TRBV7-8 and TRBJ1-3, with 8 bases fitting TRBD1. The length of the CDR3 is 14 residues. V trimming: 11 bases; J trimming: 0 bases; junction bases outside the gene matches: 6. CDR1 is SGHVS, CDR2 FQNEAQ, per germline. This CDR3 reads CAGPGTGSGNTIYF. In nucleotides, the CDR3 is TGTGCCGGACCCGGGACAGGCTCTGGAAACACCATATATTTT.